These 25 T cell receptor beta chains came from one sample sequenced in a study of cytomegalovirus exposure and HLA in healthy donors (dated by TCRdb to 2016 to 2017). The library was produced with the immunoSEQ multiplex PCR assay. A mixture of 60 forward primers for TCR Vbeta segments and 13 reverse primers for TCR Jbeta segments was used in the multiplex PCR. Imported from immuneACCESS, the table was reduced by TCRdb to in-frame sequences with V and J called. These copies leave out some clones; in studies compared against another copy, an unresolved V gene accounts for under half, and the cause of the remainder is not known. Within this sample are over 100,000 clones, with over 75% of them counted one time only. The ten biggest clones cover 4.2% of the sample. Sample: PBMCs. All receptors come from a male donor in good health and CMV-seropositive.

Comment on this clone: Germline and junction disagree at one end, which may indicate a read error. The chain is built from TRBV7-9 and TRBJ2-7; 10 bases align to TRBD2. This CDR3 has 15 amino acids. Looked up from germline, CDR1 is SEHNR and CDR2 is FQNEAQ (reference sequence). CDR3 bases: TGTTCCAGCAGCTCTAGCGGGAGAGGGCTCCACGAGCAGTACTTC. Its protein is CSSSSSGRGLHEQYF.

This sequence joins TRBV27 and TRBJ2-3; D gene uncertain. The CDR3 totals 15 residues. Trimming pared 8 bases from V and 2 bases from J, leaving 17 bases between. Germline CDR1 is MNHEY and CDR2 is SMNVEV (reference sequence). Here the CDR3 DNA reads TGTGCCAGCGCATTACTCCCTCTTATCACAGATACGCAGTATTTT. This sequence encodes CASALLPLITDTQYF.

The V and J genes are TRBV7-9 and TRBJ1-2; 9 nucleotides agree with TRBD1. CDR1 SEHNR and CDR2 FQNEAQ come from the germline V gene (reference sequence). Unmatched junction bases numbered 7, after V lost 7 bases and J lost 1 base. The length of the CDR3 is 15 residues. CDR3 protein: CASTPWDRDNYGYTF. CDR3 nucleotides: TGTGCCAGCACCCCATGGGACAGGGATAACTATGGCTACACCTTC.

The V call is TRBV4-2, the J call TRBJ2-1; 11 positions match TRBD2. The germline gives CDR1 LGHNA, CDR2 YNFKEQ. This CDR3 has 16 amino acids. The V and J ends lost 1 base and 6 bases, in that order; junction bases with no gene match: 5. For the CDR3, the DNA is TGTGCCAGCAGCCAAGGGTCTAGCGGGGGGTTCAATGAGCAGTTCTTC. This gives the protein CASSQGSSGGFNEQFF.

V usage is TRBV6-1 and J usage is TRBJ1-4; D may be TRBD1 (5 bases). CDR1 is MNHNS and CDR2 is SASEGT in the germline V gene. Trimming cost V 3 bases and J 7 bases, with 18 bases left between them. There are 16 residues in the CDR3. The DNA for the CDR3 is TGTGCCAGCAGTGACCTTTTGGCCAGGGAAGGTGAAAAACTGTTTTTT. Its protein product is CASSDLLAREGEKLFF.

This sequence joins TRBV5-6 and TRBJ2-5, with 9 bases lining up with TRBD1. The V and J ends lost 4 bases and 5 bases, in that order; junction bases with no gene match: 9. CDR3 length equals 15 residues. Per germline, CDR1 SGHDT and CDR2 YYEEEE. CDR3 nucleotides: TGTGCCAGCAGCGGGGACAGGGTGCTGAGGGAGACCCAGTACTTC. Protein sequence: CASSGDRVLRETQYF.

The V gene is TRBV9, the J gene TRBJ2-7; D uncertain. CDR3 length equals 15 residues. V was cut by 4 bases and J by 0 bases, with 14 bases left in between. CDR1 is SGDLS, CDR2 YYNGEE, per germline. The CDR3 DNA reads as TGTGCCAGCAGCCCCCAAACTATCTTCTCCTACGAGCAGTACTTC. Amino acids: CASSPQTIFSYEQYF.

V is TRBV15 and J is TRBJ2-5; tentatively, D is TRBD2 (6 bases). Germline loops: CDR1 LNHNV, CDR2 YYDKDF (reference sequence). V was trimmed by 5 bases and J by 4 bases, leaving 11 bases between them. The CDR3 runs 13 residues. CDR3 region: CATSPRRGETQYF. The CDR3 DNA reads as TGTGCCACCAGCCCCCGGAGGGGAGAGACCCAGTACTTC.

V usage is TRBV7-7 and J usage is TRBJ1-4; 12 positions match TRBD1. V shed 5 bases and J 8 bases; nucleotides not matched to a gene: 9. Germline V gives CDR1 SSHAT, CDR2 FNYEAQ (reference sequence). The CDR3 length is 16 residues. The CDR3 nucleotides are TGTGCCAGCAGCCCCGGGACAGGGGGCTCAAACGAAAAACTGTTTTTT. Protein product: CASSPGTGGSNEKLFF.

The rearrangement uses TRBV15 and TRBJ1-2; D call uncertain. V lost 0 bases and J lost 4, with 9 bases in between. This CDR3 spans 14 amino acids. Germline CDR1 LNHNV, CDR2 YYDKDF (reference sequence). Here the CDR3 DNA reads TGTGCCACCAGCAGAGAGGTGGGCTTCTATGGCTACACCTTC. Translation gives CATSREVGFYGYTF.

The V and J genes are TRBV6-5 and TRBJ2-1; perhaps TRBD1 as D (5 bases). Trimming pared 6 bases from V and 2 bases from J, leaving 11 bases between. This CDR3 contains 14 residues. CDR1 and CDR2 from the germline V gene are MNHEY and SVGAGI. The CDR3 protein is CASSRVGPYNEQFF. The CDR3 DNA follows: TGTGCCAGCAGCCGCGTGGGGCCCTACAATGAGCAGTTCTTC.

This rearrangement joins TRBV7-8 to TRBJ2-2; 10 nucleotides align to TRBD2. The CDR3 has 18 residues. V gave up 1 base and J gave up 2 bases; unmatched junction bases: 7. Germline CDR1 SGHVS, CDR2 FQNEAQ. CDR3 sequence (DNA): TGTGCCAGCAGCTTAGTTGTAGCGGGAGGACTAAACACCGGGGAGCTGTTTTTT. This gives the protein CASSLVVAGGLNTGELFF.

This clone was detected once. The chain recombines TRBV9 with TRBJ2-1, with 9 bases that match TRBD2. The CDR3 consists of 15 residues. Germline CDR1 and CDR2: SGDLS and YYNGEE. Trimming removed 4 bases from V and 9 bases from J; junction bases left unmatched: 11. The CDR3 nucleotides are TGTGCCAGCAGCTCGGGGGTAGCGGGAGTGTCTGAGCAGTTCTTC. Residues: CASSSGVAGVSEQFF.

The chain joins TRBV27 to TRBJ2-1; possibly TRBD2 for D (5 bases). Trimming left V 11 bases short and J 7 bases short, with 18 bases between. The CDR3 runs 13 residues. Germline loops: CDR1 MNHEY, CDR2 SMNVEV (reference sequence). CDR3 loop: CASSGTGFNEQFF. DNA for the CDR3: TGTGCCTCCAGCGGAACGGGGTTTAATGAGCAGTTCTTC.

Points on this clone: The germline gene is not matched at one end of the junction; a read error may be the cause. The genes are TRBV4-1 and TRBJ1-2; 9 bases align to TRBD1. CDR1 is MGHRA, CDR2 YSYEKL, per germline. This CDR3 has 14 amino acids. This chain's CDR3 is CASSQPRDRDCRAF. The CDR3 bases are TGCGCCAGCAGCCAACCACGGGACAGGGACTGTCGGGCCTTC.

V gene TRBV6-6 combines with J gene TRBJ1-3, with a tentative D call TRBD1 (6 bases). Per germline, CDR1 MNHNY and CDR2 SVGAGI (reference sequence). V was pared by 6 bases and J by 4 bases, with 10 bases between. The CDR3 covers 13 residues. The CDR3 nucleotides read TGTGCCAGCAGGGGGGCGACCGGAAACACCATATATTTT. Its translation is CASRGATGNTIYF.

The chain carries TRBV7-2 and TRBJ1-1, with 7 bases matching TRBD1. With V trimmed by 3 bases and J by 0 bases, 4 bases remained unmatched. Germline V gives CDR1 SGHTA, CDR2 FQGNSA. The CDR3 length is 15 residues. The CDR3 spells CASSFRTGMNTEAFF. Here the CDR3 DNA reads TGTGCCAGCAGCTTCCGGACAGGTATGAACACTGAAGCTTTCTTT.

The V gene is TRBV28, the J gene TRBJ1-1; D might be TRBD1 (5 bases). V gave up 6 bases and J gave up 5 bases, with 16 bases separating them. Per the germline V gene, CDR1 is MDHEN and CDR2 is SYDVKM. The CDR3 loop spans 14 amino acids. In DNA form, the CDR3 reads TGTGCCAGCAGCCCCCCCGCGGGGCGGACTGAAGCTTTCTTT. It translates to CASSPPAGRTEAFF.

This clone was counted between two and nine times. This chain connects TRBV5-1 to TRBJ1-3; D is undetermined. CDR3 size: 16 residues. V lost 2 bases, J lost 0 bases, and 12 bases lay in between. The germline gives CDR1 SGHRS, CDR2 YFSETQ. CDR3 loop: CASSFGGISSGNTIYF. CDR3 nucleotides: TGCGCCAGCAGCTTCGGCGGTATTTCCTCTGGAAACACCATATATTTT.

The chain joins TRBV2 to TRBJ2-7; no definite D call. The CDR3 is made up of 14 amino acids. The V gene's germline CDR1 is SNHLY and CDR2 FYNNEI. V gave up 1 base and J gave up 3 bases, with 10 bases separating them. CDR3 region: CASSEESGLYEQYF. The CDR3, as DNA: TGTGCCAGCAGTGAAGAGTCTGGGCTCTACGAGCAGTACTTC. The whole variable domain, filled in from reference TRBV2 and TRBJ2-7, reads EPEVTQTPSHQVTQMGQEVILRCVPISNHLYFYWYRQILGQKVEFLVSFYNNEISEKSEIFDDQFSVERPDGSNFTLKIRSTKLEDSAMYFCASSEESGLYEQYFGPGTRLTVT.

The count of this clone is one. The chain uses TRBV2 and TRBJ2-3; D might be TRBD2 (7 bases). The V gene's germline CDR1 is SNHLY and CDR2 FYNNEI. V lost 7 bases and J 6 bases, leaving 17 bases between the germline ends. The CDR3 contains 14 residues. For the CDR3, the DNA is TGTGCCAGCACCCGAGGGGGGGCGGGTGATACGCAGTATTTT. Translating it yields CASTRGGAGDTQYF. Combining the CDR3 with reference TRBV2 and TRBJ2-3 gives the whole variable domain EPEVTQTPSHQVTQMGQEVILRCVPISNHLYFYWYRQILGQKVEFLVSFYNNEISEKSEIFDDQFSVERPDGSNFTLKIRSTKLEDSAMYFCASTRGGAGDTQYFGPGTRLTVL.

In this sample, this clone turned up once. The J gene is TRBJ2-3, the V gene TRBV5-4; D is unresolved. Trimming took 0 bases from V and 1 from J, leaving 6 bases between them. The CDR3 runs 14 residues. CDR1 is SGHNT, CDR2 YYREEE, per germline (reference sequence). Written as DNA, the CDR3 is TGTGCCAGCAGCTTGGCCCTAGGCACAGATACGCAGTATTTT. Translating it yields CASSLALGTDTQYF.

The V and J genes are TRBV28 and TRBJ2-7, with 10 nucleotides matching TRBD1. With V trimmed by 6 bases and J by 0 bases, 5 bases remained unmatched. The germline V gene has CDR1 MDHEN and CDR2 SYDVKM. The CDR3 contains 15 residues. CDR3 bases: TGTGCCAGCAGCAATTGGGACAGGGGCTCCTACGAGCAGTACTTC. It specifies CASSNWDRGSYEQYF.

The DNA for the CDR3 is TGTGCCAGCAGTGATGTTGGACAGGGGGCCCAGCCCCAGCATTTT. Its protein product is CASSDVGQGAQPQHF. The rearrangement joins TRBV6-1 to TRBJ1-5; 11 nucleotides match TRBD1. V was clipped by 3 bases and J by 7 bases; unmatched bases: 5. Germline V gene sequence: CDR1 MNHNS, CDR2 SASEGT. This CDR3 has 15 residues.

The CDR3 DNA reads as TGTGCCTGGATGACGGGGGGCCTCAATGAGCAGTTCTTC. Encoded protein: CAWMTGGLNEQFF. V and J are TRBV30 and TRBJ2-1; D possibly corresponds to TRBD2 (7 bases). Trimming shortened V by 4 bases and J by 6 bases, and 13 bases separated the two germline ends. This CDR3 is 13 amino acids long. Germline CDR1 GTSNPN, CDR2 SVGIG (reference sequence). Looking up the rest from reference TRBV30 and TRBJ2-1 gives the full variable domain: SQTIHQWPATLVQPVGSPLSLECTVEGTSNPNLYWYRQAAGRGLQLLFYSVGIGQISSEVPQNLSASRPQDRQFILSSKKLLLSDSGFYLCAWMTGGLNEQFFGPGTRLTVL.